This T cell receptor (beta chain) came from a study of blood T cell repertoires in COVID-19. Generated by immunoSEQ multiplex PCR, the TCRdb table keeps only in-frame clones and is missing some. This sample has around 250,000 clones; 85% to 90% occur once, and the top ten carry roughly 16%. This clonotype was sampled from a man aged 18 to 29 who had recovered from COVID-19. The specimen was PBMCs or T cells enriched from blood (not recorded which).

The CDR3 protein is CASSDPLDGYGYTF. The CDR3 DNA reads TGTGCCAGCAGTGATCCATTAGACGGGTATGGCTACACCTTC. The genes are TRBV6-1 and TRBJ1-2; D is unclear. Per germline, CDR1 MNHNS and CDR2 SASEGT. Trimming pared 3 bases from V and 5 bases from J, leaving 13 bases between. This CDR3 is 14 amino acids long.